The 32 T cell receptor beta chains below were found in one sample sequenced in a study of CD8 T cells in ankylosing spondylitis. A single record per CDR3 protein comes from TCRdb applying MiXCR to the 5' RACE reads. This sample has 250,000 or so distinct CDR3 sequences; about 24% occur once, and the top ten carry 0.61%. The sample was blood, either unsorted or a sorted T cell fraction (not recorded which). Receptor source: a male donor with ankylosing spondylitis or in good health (not recorded which).

This clonotype was counted between two and nine times. V is TRBV6-1 and J is TRBJ2-5, with D tentatively TRBD1 (5 bases). V lost 7 bases, J lost 5 bases, and 14 bases lay in between. Germline lookup yields CDR1 MNHNS and CDR2 SASEGT. The CDR3 consists of 13 residues. CDR3 sequence (DNA): TGTGCCAGCAAGGTCGGGTGGGGCGAGACCCAGTACTTC. Translating it yields CASKVGWGETQYF.

Only a few counts were recorded for this clonotype. V usage is TRBV27 and J usage is TRBJ2-2; 7 positions match TRBD1. The CDR3 consists of 14 residues. V shed 5 bases and J 6 bases; nucleotides not matched to a gene: 6. CDR1 and CDR2 from the germline V gene are MNHEY and SMNVEV (reference sequence). CDR3 region: CASSPDRVAGELFF. The DNA of the CDR3 is TGTGCCAGCAGTCCAGACAGGGTTGCCGGGGAGCTGTTTTTT.

The chain links TRBV7-7 to TRBJ2-5, with 8 nucleotides matching TRBD2. Germline V CDR1 and CDR2: SSHAT, FNYEAQ (reference sequence). CDR3 length equals 14 residues. After removal of 5 bases from V and 5 bases from J, the junction contained 7 bases not matched to a gene. CDR3 nucleotides: TGTGCCAGCAGCCCGGGGGGGCGGGATGAGACCCAGTACTTC. Its protein is CASSPGGRDETQYF.

The chain joins TRBV20-1 to TRBJ2-1; 14 bases line up with TRBD2. There are 20 residues in the CDR3. The trim removed 3 bases at V and 0 bases at J, leaving 13 bases unmatched. Germline V gene sequence: CDR1 DFQATT, CDR2 SNEGSKA (reference sequence). CDR3 in DNA: TGCAGTGCTAGCCCACTAGGACTAGCGGGGGGCCCGAGCTCCTACAATGAGCAGTTCTTC. As protein: CSASPLGLAGGPSSYNEQFF.

The rearrangement links TRBV2 to TRBJ2-7; a possible D gene is TRBD2 (6 bases). The CDR3 runs 11 residues. V lost 6 bases to trimming and J lost 7 bases, with 10 bases between them. The germline V gene has CDR1 SNHLY and CDR2 FYNNEI. The CDR3: CASRMLAEQYF. The CDR3 region has the DNA TGTGCCAGCAGAATGCTAGCGGAGCAGTACTTC.

This clonotype came up a few times. This sequence joins TRBV27 and TRBJ1-2; 11 bases fit TRBD1. With 2 bases clipped from V and 5 bases from J, the junction kept 4 bases outside the gene matches. The CDR3 covers 15 residues. Per the germline V gene, CDR1 is MNHEY and CDR2 is SMNVEV (reference sequence). The CDR3 DNA reads TGTGCCAGCAGTTTAGGGGACAGGGGGAGGTATGGCTACACCTTC. Its translation: CASSLGDRGRYGYTF.

The chain recombines TRBV20-1 with TRBJ1-1; perhaps TRBD1 as D (5 bases). Trimming cost V 1 base and J 8 bases, with 11 bases left between them. The CDR3 covers 12 residues. CDR1 and CDR2 from the germline V gene are DFQATT and SNEGSKA (reference sequence). The CDR3 DNA is TGCAGTGCTAGAGCGCAGGGCCGGGAAGCTTTCTTT. Residues: CSARAQGREAFF.

This clonotype was detected many times. V and J are TRBV20-1 and TRBJ1-1; D may be TRBD1 (5 bases). V lost 1 base and J 3 bases, leaving 15 bases between the germline ends. Germline CDR1 reads DFQATT; CDR2 reads SNEGSKA (reference sequence). The length of the CDR3 is 15 residues. The CDR3 DNA follows: TGCAGTGCTAGAGCAAGGCCGGGGCGAGACACTGAAGCTTTCTTT. This sequence encodes CSARARPGRDTEAFF.

V is TRBV20-1 and J is TRBJ2-1, with no clear D. CDR1 and CDR2 (germline): DFQATT, SNEGSKA (reference sequence). The V end lost 0 bases, the J end lost 0 bases, and 12 bases lay between the germline ends. This CDR3 has 16 amino acids. The CDR3 DNA reads TGCAGTGCTAGAGAGATGGGCCCCCGCTCCTACAATGAGCAGTTCTTC. This encodes CSAREMGPRSYNEQFF.

This clonotype was detected once. This clone may be a read error of a much larger clone one base away. The rearrangement joins TRBV2 to TRBJ2-7; no definite D call. CDR1 is SNHLY, CDR2 FYNNEI, per germline. The CDR3 is 14 amino acids. CDR3 residues: CASSDRVVTYKQYF. The DNA for the CDR3 is TGTGCCAGCAGTGATAGGGTGGTAACCTACAAGCAGTACTTC.

This clonotype was observed many times. J is TRBJ1-4 and V is TRBV13; the D is unclear. V dropped 4 bases and J dropped 4 bases, with 7 bases sitting between them. Germline CDR1 reads PRHDT; CDR2 reads FYEKMQ (reference sequence). CDR3 length: 13 residues. CDR3 amino acids: CASSSGLNEKLFF. CDR3 nucleotide sequence: TGTGCCAGCAGCTCAGGACTTAATGAAAAACTGTTTTTT.

The genes are TRBV12-3 or TRBV12-4 and TRBJ2-5, with 11 nucleotides matching TRBD1. V shed 8 bases, J shed 5 bases, and the junction held 13 bases outside the gene matches. CDR3 length equals 16 residues. CDR3 bases: TGTGCCAGCTCCGCGGGGCTCGGACAGGGGGCGGAGACCCAGTACTTC. This codes for CASSAGLGQGAETQYF.

This clonotype was recorded a few times. V usage is TRBV12-3 or TRBV12-4 and J usage is TRBJ2-5; possibly TRBD1 for D (7 bases). This CDR3 has 15 amino acids. Trimming removed 3 bases from V and 6 bases from J, with 17 bases in between. The CDR3 here is CASSFRQGGMKTQYF. CDR3 in DNA: TGTGCCAGCAGTTTCAGGCAGGGGGGCATGAAGACCCAGTACTTC.

Only a few counts were recorded for this clonotype. The gene calls are TRBV27 and TRBJ2-7, with 8 bases lining up with TRBD2. After removal of 3 bases from V and 6 bases from J, the junction contained 7 bases not matched to a gene. Germline V gene data show CDR1 as MNHEY and CDR2 as SMNVEV (reference sequence). The CDR3 is 14 residues long. CDR3: CASSFGGGQGEQYF. CDR3 in DNA: TGTGCCAGCAGTTTTGGCGGGGGGCAGGGCGAGCAGTACTTC.

J is TRBJ2-6 and V is TRBV7-3; 11 positions agree with TRBD1. The germline V gene has CDR1 SGHTA and CDR2 FQGTGA. V was clipped by 5 bases and J by 2 bases; unmatched bases: 5. This CDR3 is built from 17 residues. The CDR3 region has the DNA TGTGCCAGCAGCCCCAGGGACAGGGGGGCTGGGGCCAACGTCCTGACTTTC. This codes for CASSPRDRGAGANVLTF.

This chain uses TRBV6-6 with TRBJ1-2; possible D gene TRBD1, 6 bases. The CDR3 loop spans 13 amino acids. CDR1 is MNHNY, CDR2 SVGAGI, per germline (reference sequence). Trimming removed 0 bases at V and 8 bases at J, with 10 bases between. The CDR3 reads CASSYSRQGGYTF. Here the CDR3 DNA reads TGTGCCAGCAGTTACTCGAGGCAGGGGGGCTACACCTTC.

Details on this clonotype: This may come from a read error, since a much larger clone is one base off. The rearrangement links TRBV20-1 to TRBJ1-5; D is uncertain. The CDR3 is made up of 13 amino acids. CDR1 is DFQATT, CDR2 SNEGSKA, per germline (reference sequence). In DNA form, the CDR3 reads TGCAGTACTAGAGCTACTAGCAATCAGCCCCAGCATTTT. It translates to CSTRATSNQPQHF.

This clonotype has at least ten counts. The chain links TRBV12-3 or TRBV12-4 to TRBJ1-2, with D perhaps matching TRBD1 (5 bases). The germline V and J ends were trimmed by 6 bases and 7 bases, with 9 bases remaining between them. This CDR3 contains 11 residues. CDR3 nucleotide sequence: TGTGCCAGCAGAGCAGGGATTGGCTACACCTTC. Its translation is CASRAGIGYTF.

The V gene is TRBV20-1, the J gene TRBJ2-7; the D gene is possibly TRBD1 (6 bases). This CDR3 has 13 amino acids. Trimming left V 6 bases short and J 2 bases short, with 14 bases between. The germline CDR1 and CDR2 sequences are DFQATT and SNEGSKA (reference sequence). DNA of the CDR3: TGCAGTGCCATGGACAGCGTAGCCTACGAGCAGTACTTC. It codes for CSAMDSVAYEQYF.

This rearrangement joins TRBV12-3 or TRBV12-4 to TRBJ1-5; tentatively, D is TRBD1 (6 bases). This CDR3 spans 15 amino acids. V dropped 3 bases and J dropped 2 bases, with 11 bases sitting between them. The CDR3 region has the DNA TGTGCCAGCAGTTTTGCGGGGGCAGGCAATCAGCCCCAGCATTTT. As protein: CASSFAGAGNQPQHF.

This clonotype has at least ten counts. This chain connects TRBV28 to TRBJ2-1; 8 nucleotides match TRBD2. Germline V gene lookup returns CDR1 MDHEN and CDR2 SYDVKM. CDR3 length equals 16 residues. The trim removed 3 bases at V and 8 bases at J, leaving 12 bases unmatched. CDR3 nucleotides: TGTGCCAGCAGTTTCCCCCTCCGGGGGGGGCAGGATGAGCAGTTCTTC. Its translation: CASSFPLRGGQDEQFF.

Only a few counts were recorded for this clonotype. V usage is TRBV12-3 or TRBV12-4 and J usage is TRBJ2-7, with 7 nucleotides matching TRBD1. CDR3 size: 13 residues. Losses at the gene ends were 5 bases for V and 1 base for J; bases not matched to a gene: 2. The CDR3 reads CASSATGSYEQYF. CDR3 coding DNA: TGTGCCAGCAGTGCGACAGGGTCCTACGAGCAGTACTTC.

The chain employs TRBV20-1 and TRBJ2-1, with D uncertain. Germline V gene lookup returns CDR1 DFQATT and CDR2 SNEGSKA (reference sequence). This CDR3 spans 15 amino acids. V was cut by 1 base and J by 0 bases, with 10 bases left in between. The CDR3, as DNA: TGCAGTGCTAGAGGAGCGCAAAGCTCCTACAATGAGCAGTTCTTC. Translation: CSARGAQSSYNEQFF.

Many counts were recorded for this clonotype. J is TRBJ2-7 and V is TRBV10-2; the match to TRBD1 covers 8 bases. V lost 4 bases to trimming and J lost 4 bases; unmatched junction nucleotides: 12. This CDR3 is 16 amino acids long. Germline V CDR1 and CDR2: WSHSY, SAAADI. In DNA form, the CDR3 reads TGCGCCAGCAGTGTACGCCGGGACAGGTCCTTATACGAGCAGTACTTC. Translating gives CASSVRRDRSLYEQYF.

This clonotype was observed at least ten times. The V call is TRBV12-3 or TRBV12-4, the J call TRBJ2-7; TRBD1 aligns across 9 bases. After removal of 0 bases from V and 11 bases from J, the junction contained 11 bases not matched to a gene. This CDR3 contains 15 residues. CDR3 amino acids: CASSLAGRDRGLEYF. The CDR3 region has the DNA TGTGCCAGCAGTTTAGCGGGTCGAGACAGGGGGTTGGAGTACTTC.

This chain uses TRBV6-1 with TRBJ2-3; 8 nucleotides agree with TRBD2. This CDR3 contains 14 residues. Germline V gene sequence: CDR1 MNHNS, CDR2 SASEGT. The ends lost 6 bases at V and 4 bases at J; junction bases unmatched: 6. Here the CDR3 reads CASRRGESADTQYF. In DNA, the CDR3 is TGTGCCAGCAGGCGGGGGGAATCGGCAGATACGCAGTATTTT.

The chain links TRBV20-1 to TRBJ2-3, with TRBD2 identical over 8 bases. This CDR3 spans 16 amino acids. V shed 4 bases and J 4 bases; nucleotides not matched to a gene: 13. Germline V gene lookup returns CDR1 DFQATT and CDR2 SNEGSKA (reference sequence). CDR3 in DNA: TGCAGTGCTAAACCGGGACTAGTGAAGTATGCAGATACGCAGTATTTT. The encoded protein is CSAKPGLVKYADTQYF.

This clonotype was seen more than once but under ten times. The chain couples TRBV30 to TRBJ2-1; D might be TRBD1 or TRBD2, each matching 5 bases. The CDR3 has 16 residues. In germline, CDR1 is GTSNPN, CDR2 SVGIG (reference sequence). V shed 2 bases and J shed 4 bases, with 18 bases lying between them. In nucleotides, the CDR3 is TGTGCCTGGAGTCCGGCAGGGAGTCTCCTATACAATGAGCAGTTCTTC. Translated, it gives CAWSPAGSLLYNEQFF.

This clonotype was observed a few times. The chain has TRBV20-1 and TRBJ1-2, with a possible D match to TRBD1 (5 bases). The germline V and J ends were trimmed by 3 bases and 6 bases, with 8 bases remaining between them. Looked up from germline, CDR1 is DFQATT and CDR2 is SNEGSKA (reference sequence). This CDR3 comprises 11 residues. As DNA, the CDR3 is TGCAGTGCTAGCGCCAGGGATGGCTACACCTTC. Translating it yields CSASARDGYTF.

This clonotype was seen repeatedly, ten times or more. The V gene is TRBV9, the J gene TRBJ2-1; D gene ambiguous. This CDR3 comprises 13 residues. The germline V gene encodes CDR1 SGDLS and CDR2 YYNGEE. Trimming took 2 bases from V and 3 from J, leaving 6 bases between them. CDR3 loop: CASSVRFYNEQFF. For the CDR3, the DNA is TGTGCCAGCAGCGTCCGGTTCTACAATGAGCAGTTCTTC. The full variable domain, completed using reference TRBV9 and TRBJ2-1, is DSGVTQTPKHLITATGQRVTLRCSPRSGDLSVYWYQQSLDQGLQFLIQYYNGEERAKGNILERFSAQQFPDLHSELNLSSLELGDSALYFCASSVRFYNEQFFGPGTRLTVL.

The chain carries TRBV20-1 and TRBJ1-6; 11 nucleotides agree with TRBD1. CDR3 size: 14 residues. J lost 17 bases, V lost 5 bases, and 14 bases had no gene match. Germline CDR1 is DFQATT and CDR2 is SNEGSKA (reference sequence). CDR3 bases: TGCAGTGCTCAGAGTATCGGACAGGGGGCTGTAATCCACTTT. Translating gives CSAQSIGQGAVIHF.

V usage is TRBV20-1 and J usage is TRBJ1-2; maybe TRBD1 (5 bases). The CDR3 contains 14 residues. V was shortened by 0 bases and J by 6 bases, with 14 bases between the two germline ends. Germline CDR1 reads DFQATT; CDR2 reads SNEGSKA (reference sequence). This CDR3 is CSARDFRGTHGYTF. As DNA, the CDR3 is TGCAGTGCTAGAGATTTCCGAGGGACCCATGGCTACACCTTC.